This T cell receptor beta chain emerged from a study of cytomegalovirus exposure and HLA in healthy donors. 60 Vbeta and 13 Jbeta primers were used in PCR. Original methodology: The authors later counted roughly 79 million unique TCR beta chains, around 9.9 million of them shared. Sequencing was performed with immunoSEQ multiplex PCR; in TCRdb, only in-frame clones are kept and a portion is missing. V and J calls and clone size are given by that table; D and trimming were obtained from the DNA. The table includes 120,000 to 150,000 clones, about three quarters detected once. Whole-study results and caveats: Per a later analysis, about 18,000 TCR beta sequences showed association with HLA alleles at 0.05 false discovery rate.

This CDR3 is 16 amino acids long. Germline V CDR1 and CDR2: ENHRY, SYGVKD. V lost 0 bases, J lost 4 bases, and 4 bases stayed unmatched. About this clone itself: The antigen remains undetermined.

This TCR was sampled from a male donor in good health and CMV-seropositive. The source material was PBMCs. The V gene is TRBV10-3, the J gene TRBJ2-1, with 9 bases identical to TRBD2. Here the CDR3 DNA reads TGTGCCATCAGTGAGTCGGCGGGAGGGCTATACAATGAGCAGTTCTTC. Translation gives CAISESAGGLYNEQFF.